This entry describes one TCR beta chain. Its specificity is not known. Through a sample-barcoded 5' primer and a J-beta primer mix, a second PCR was run for roughly 6 to 12 cycles. Tagging of each cDNA molecule was performed by a template-switch adaptor with 12 random nucleotides. TCRdb reanalysed the 5' RACE reads using MiXCR and keeps one entry per CDR3 protein. The data hold hundreds of thousands of distinct CDR3 sequences, with about 53% observed a single time. The record originates from a study of blood T cells in healthy people across ages. Study results and limitations: CMV status of donors was unknown, possibly confounding expanded clonotype changes.

Germline V gives CDR1 KGHDR, CDR2 SFDVKD. V lost 4 bases and J 6 bases, leaving 12 bases between the germline ends. CDR3 size: 15 residues. The sequenced sample was blood. The source is an elderly man in good health. The chain joins TRBV24-1 to TRBJ1-6; D remains ambiguous. The CDR3 DNA reads as TGTGCCACCAGTGAAAGTCAGAAGGGTAATTCACCCCTCCACTTT. Protein: CATSESQKGNSPLHF.